This note documents a single T cell receptor beta chain sequence. No antigen is known for it. This specimen belongs to a study of CD8 T cells in ankylosing spondylitis. Whole-study results and caveats: What appeared characteristic of ankylosing spondylitis blood was a TCR beta motif of 7 or 8 highly homologous variants.

Looked up from germline, CDR1 is MNHEY and CDR2 is SMNVEV (reference sequence). The CDR3 totals 13 residues. V was clipped by 2 bases and J by 6 bases, with 8 bases between them. MiXCR was run by TCRdb on the 5' RACE reads, yielding one entry per CDR3 protein. The data show fewer than 750,000 distinct CDR3 sequences, around 20% seen once. Sequenced material: blood, either unsorted or a sorted T cell fraction (not recorded which). The V call is TRBV27, the J call TRBJ2-1; D is ambiguous. The sequence came from a male donor with ankylosing spondylitis. The CDR3 reads CASSLTHSNEQFF. DNA of the CDR3: TGTGCCAGCAGTTTAACACATAGCAATGAGCAGTTCTTC.